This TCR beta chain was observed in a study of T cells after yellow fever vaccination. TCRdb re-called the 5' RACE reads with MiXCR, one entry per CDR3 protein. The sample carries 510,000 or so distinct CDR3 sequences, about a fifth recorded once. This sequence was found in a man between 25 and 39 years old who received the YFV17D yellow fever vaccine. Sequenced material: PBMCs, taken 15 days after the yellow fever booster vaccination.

The CDR3 protein is CASSLSSGNTYNEQFF. The CDR3 nucleotides read TGTGCCAGCAGCCTCTCCAGTGGAAATACCTACAATGAGCAGTTCTTC. The chain couples TRBV27 to TRBJ2-1; D remains unclear. Per the germline V gene, CDR1 is MNHEY and CDR2 is SMNVEV (reference sequence). The CDR3 runs to 16 residues. V was shortened by 6 bases and J by 2 bases, with 17 bases between the two germline ends.